This is a list of T cell receptor beta chains from one sample in a study of blood T cell repertoires in COVID-19. TCRdb's table, derived via immunoSEQ multiplex PCR, lists solely in-frame clones and lacks some. Seen here are under 150,000 clones, about 80% observed once, and the top ten hold roughly 7.1%. Sequenced input: peripheral blood. The receptors here all came from a man aged 70-80 years with active or convalescent COVID-19. Both conserved end residues are part of each CDR3. A D gene is named only where the DNA matches it firmly.

d_call: TRBD2
v_call: TRBV4-2
cdr3_aa: CASSTAETGGRYNEQFF

d_call: TRBD2
v_call: TRBV7-6
cdr3_aa: CASSPGTSRQQYF

d_call: .
v_call: TRBV6-5
cdr3_aa: CATTPRSQYNEQFF

d_call: TRBD2
v_call: TRBV11-3
cdr3_aa: CASRILAGGYNEQFF

d_call: .
v_call: TRBV3-1/TRBV3-2
cdr3_aa: CASSPSGSTEAFF

d_call: TRBD1
v_call: TRBV5-1
cdr3_aa: CASGRQGYETQYF

d_call: TRBD1
v_call: TRBV19
cdr3_aa: CASGQGKENYGYTF

d_call: TRBD1
v_call: TRBV19
cdr3_aa: CASGRTGDYGYTF

d_call: .
v_call: TRBV5-1
cdr3_aa: CASSLTQGGTDTQYF

d_call: .
v_call: TRBV6-2/TRBV6-3
cdr3_aa: CASSPQKSLYNEQFF

d_call: .
v_call: TRBV5-5
cdr3_aa: CASTAGGYNSPLHF

d_call: TRBD2
v_call: TRBV7-2
cdr3_aa: CASSSIAGGHNEQFF

d_call: .
v_call: TRBV6-1
cdr3_aa: CASSERPSSNEKLFF

d_call: .
v_call: TRBV11-2
cdr3_aa: CASSLGNTQYF

d_call: .
v_call: TRBV5-1
cdr3_aa: CASSLDTGPQETQYF

d_call: .
v_call: TRBV6-5
cdr3_aa: CASSTGNYGYTF

d_call: .
v_call: TRBV6-1
cdr3_aa: CASSESAGVNEKLFF

d_call: TRBD1
v_call: TRBV25-1
cdr3_aa: CASRGDRGYGYTF

d_call: TRBD1
v_call: TRBV6-2/TRBV6-3
cdr3_aa: CASSYKGQGYEQYF

d_call: .
v_call: TRBV3-1/TRBV3-2
cdr3_aa: CASSQEPGRLNTEAFF

d_call: TRBD1
v_call: TRBV7-9
cdr3_aa: CASLFGTGDEKLFF

d_call: TRBD2
v_call: TRBV13
cdr3_aa: CASSLSRLAYNEQFF

d_call: TRBD1
v_call: TRBV15
cdr3_aa: CATSLGQGARGANVLTF

d_call: TRBD2
v_call: TRBV4-3
cdr3_aa: CASSHIAGEDYEQYF

d_call: TRBD1
v_call: TRBV4-3
cdr3_aa: CASSQDEGGFYGYTF

d_call: .
v_call: TRBV10-3
cdr3_aa: CAISEVNSNTEAFF

d_call: .
v_call: TRBV7-2
cdr3_aa: CASSLGDSVSEQFF

d_call: .
v_call: TRBV11-2
cdr3_aa: CASSLLGSTGELFF

d_call: TRBD1
v_call: TRBV7-2
cdr3_aa: CASSRDSYGYTF

d_call: .
v_call: TRBV7-6
cdr3_aa: CASSERGGMNTEAFF

d_call: .
v_call: TRBV19
cdr3_aa: CASSPRSDISQPQHF

d_call: .
v_call: TRBV19
cdr3_aa: CASSGTYGNTIYF

d_call: .
v_call: TRBV19
cdr3_aa: CASSINIGEQFF

d_call: .
v_call: TRBV10-2
cdr3_aa: CASSDQVQETQYF

d_call: .
v_call: TRBV4-3
cdr3_aa: CASSQDGRAGTPDTQYF

d_call: TRBD1
v_call: TRBV29-1
cdr3_aa: CSVGRQGYYEQYF

d_call: .
v_call: TRBV11-2
cdr3_aa: CASSLVGGQGGYNEQFF

d_call: .
v_call: TRBV7-6
cdr3_aa: CASSLTSSSYEQYF

d_call: TRBD1
v_call: TRBV3-1/TRBV3-2
cdr3_aa: CASSQTGGNSPLHF

d_call: .
v_call: TRBV5-4
cdr3_aa: CASSSDSSYNEQFF

d_call: TRBD2
v_call: TRBV3-1/TRBV3-2
cdr3_aa: CASSQDRGTSGSNEQFF

d_call: TRBD2
v_call: TRBV4-2
cdr3_aa: CASSQEWGLALAGELFF

d_call: TRBD2
v_call: TRBV9
cdr3_aa: CASSSGLADISSYNEQFF

d_call: .
v_call: TRBV5-1
cdr3_aa: CASSSWTKPNTDTQYF

d_call: TRBD2
v_call: TRBV30
cdr3_aa: CAWGLWRGSPNTGELFF